The 30 T cell receptor beta chains below all came from one sample that was sequenced in a study of cytomegalovirus exposure and HLA in healthy donors. The study ran its PCR with 60 Vbeta and 13 Jbeta primers. TCRdb's copy holds only in-frame clones and misses some; the assay was immunoSEQ multiplex PCR. The sample includes about 150,000 clones, roughly 80% seen only once; the top ten take 3% to 3.5%. The sample was PBMCs. These receptors all stem from a male donor in good health and CMV-seronegative.

DNA of the CDR3: TGTGCCAGCAGCCAGGACAGGGGCGAGACCCAGTACTTC. It encodes CASSQDRGETQYF. This chain uses TRBV7-2 with TRBJ2-5; 9 bases match TRBD1. Per germline, CDR1 SGHTA and CDR2 FQGNSA. There are 13 residues in the CDR3. V shed 5 bases and J 5 bases; nucleotides not matched to a gene: 3.

This chain uses TRBV4-2 with TRBJ2-7, with 8 bases fitting TRBD2. The CDR3 runs 14 residues. From germline, CDR1 is LGHNA and CDR2 YNFKEQ. The V segment lost 0 bases and the J segment 3 bases; nucleotides outside the gene matches: 1. CDR3 DNA: TGTGCCAGCAGCCAAGAGACTAGCGTCTACGAGCAGTACTTC. This codes for CASSQETSVYEQYF.

V usage is TRBV5-5 and J usage is TRBJ2-7; 7 bases agree with TRBD1. After removal of 2 bases from V and 2 bases from J, the junction contained 7 bases not matched to a gene. This CDR3 spans 15 amino acids. The germline V gene encodes CDR1 SGHKS and CDR2 YYEKEE (reference sequence). As DNA, the CDR3 is TGTGCCAGCAGCTTTACAGGGGTCTCCCCCTACGAGCAGTACTTC. This codes for CASSFTGVSPYEQYF.

V and J are TRBV2 and TRBJ2-1; a weak D match, TRBD2 (6 bases). The CDR3 contains 16 residues. The germline V and J ends were trimmed by 6 bases and 2 bases, with 17 bases remaining between them. Per germline, CDR1 SNHLY and CDR2 FYNNEI. DNA of the CDR3: TGTGCCAGCAGGGGGGGTCCTAGCGCGGCCTACAATGAGCAGTTCTTC. It yields the protein CASRGGPSAAYNEQFF.

This sequence joins TRBV7-8 and TRBJ2-7, with 8 bases aligning to TRBD1. From germline, CDR1 is SGHVS and CDR2 FQNEAQ. The CDR3 has 14 residues. Germline trimming cut 5 bases from V and 3 bases from J; bases unmatched to any gene: 6. The CDR3 region has the DNA TGTGCCAGCAGCCCCCTGGACAGGGTCTACGAGCAGTACTTC. Encoded protein: CASSPLDRVYEQYF. The full variable domain, completed using reference TRBV7-8 and TRBJ2-7, is GAGVSQSPRYKVAKRGQDVALRCDPISGHVSLFWYQQALGQGPEFLTYFQNEAQLDKSGLPSDRFFAERPEGSVSTLKIQRTQQEDSAVYLCASSPLDRVYEQYFGPGTRLTVT.

This sequence joins TRBV6-5 and TRBJ2-7; 7 nucleotides agree with TRBD2. After removal of 0 bases from V and 2 bases from J, the junction contained 4 bases not matched to a gene. The germline gives CDR1 MNHEY, CDR2 SVGAGI. The CDR3 has 15 residues. The CDR3, as DNA: TGTGCCAGCAGTTACTCCAGGCGGGAGACCTACGAGCAGTACTTC. It specifies CASSYSRRETYEQYF.

DNA for the CDR3: TGCGCCAGCAGCCAAGCCAGGCTGCTAGCGGGACTGAGCTCCTACAATGAGCAGTTCTTC. Amino acids: CASSQARLLAGLSSYNEQFF. The chain combines TRBV4-3 with TRBJ2-1; TRBD2 matches 9 bases. Germline lookup yields CDR1 LGHNA and CDR2 YSLEER. Trimming at V came to 1 base and at J to 0 bases, leaving 13 bases not matched to a gene. CDR3 length equals 20 residues.

The genes are TRBV29-1 and TRBJ2-7, with TRBD1 matching over 7 bases. Germline CDR1 is SQVTM and CDR2 is ANQGSEA. This CDR3 is 16 amino acids long. J was trimmed by 1 base and V by 0 bases; bases with no gene match: 9. The CDR3 sequence is CSVEEGRQGVSYEQYF. The CDR3 DNA reads TGCAGCGTTGAAGAAGGGCGGCAGGGGGTTTCCTACGAGCAGTACTTC.

This clone was recorded a few times. The V and J genes are TRBV18 and TRBJ2-7; 7 nucleotides line up with TRBD1. The CDR3 has 14 amino acids. Germline loops: CDR1 KGHSH, CDR2 LQKENI. Trimming removed 2 bases from V and 3 bases from J; junction bases left unmatched: 4. CDR3 in amino acids: CASSPWDRYYEQYF. The CDR3 nucleotides are TGTGCCAGCTCACCATGGGACAGATACTACGAGCAGTACTTC.

This clone was seen a handful of times. The J gene is TRBJ2-1, the V gene TRBV19, with 11 nucleotides matching TRBD1. CDR1 LNHDA and CDR2 SQIVND come from the germline V gene (reference sequence). The trim removed 6 bases at V and 7 bases at J, leaving 11 bases unmatched. The CDR3 spans 16 residues. CDR3 DNA sequence: TGTGCCAGTAGCCCAGAGGGGACAGGGGGGCTAAATGAGCAGTTCTTC. Its translation: CASSPEGTGGLNEQFF.

The chain carries TRBV4-3 and TRBJ2-3, with 10 bases lining up with TRBD2. CDR3 length: 14 amino acids. V lost 1 base to trimming and J lost 10 bases; unmatched junction nucleotides: 5. From germline, CDR1 is LGHNA and CDR2 YSLEER. The chain's CDR3 is CASSQGGSGRSQYF. For the CDR3, the DNA is TGCGCCAGCAGCCAAGGTGGTAGCGGGAGGTCGCAGTATTTT.

Only one count was recorded for this clone. This sequence joins TRBV6-5 and TRBJ1-2; TRBD1 matches at 9 bases. The J segment lost 2 bases and the V segment lost 5 bases, leaving 6 bases of the junction unmatched. The CDR3 extends over 15 amino acids. CDR1 is MNHEY and CDR2 is SVGAGI in the germline V gene. The CDR3 sequence is CASSLGGTGNYGYTF. The DNA for the CDR3 is TGTGCCAGCAGTCTAGGGGGGACAGGGAACTATGGCTACACCTTC.

This clone occurred once. This chain links TRBV19 with TRBJ2-7, with D possibly TRBD2 on 6 matching bases. V lost 6 bases and J lost 5, with 14 bases in between. The CDR3 length is 13 residues. CDR1 LNHDA and CDR2 SQIVND come from the germline V gene (reference sequence). This CDR3 reads CASSPGGWNEQYF. The CDR3 nucleotides read TGTGCCAGTAGCCCTGGAGGGTGGAACGAGCAGTACTTC.

The chain links TRBV4-2 to TRBJ2-3, with 8 nucleotides matching TRBD2. The J segment lost 5 bases and the V segment lost 0 bases, leaving 10 bases of the junction unmatched. The CDR3 length is 17 residues. In germline, CDR1 is LGHNA, CDR2 YNFKEQ. CDR3 amino acids: CASSQDLSGGVVDTQYF. CDR3 in DNA: TGTGCCAGCAGCCAAGATTTAAGCGGGGGAGTTGTAGATACGCAGTATTTT.

This sequence joins TRBV5-1 and TRBJ2-5; D ambiguous. Germline V gene data show CDR1 as SGHRS and CDR2 as YFSETQ. The CDR3 is 13 amino acids. V lost 1 base and J 5 bases, leaving 9 bases between the germline ends. This CDR3 reads CASSLLPLETQYF. The CDR3 DNA reads TGCGCCAGCAGCTTGCTCCCTCTCGAGACCCAGTACTTC.

CDR3: CASSRGQGNSPLHF. The CDR3 bases are TGTGCCAGCAGCCGGGGACAGGGGAATTCACCCCTCCACTTT. The rearrangement joins TRBV11-2 to TRBJ1-6; 10 bases are shared with TRBD1. V trimming: 5 bases; J trimming: 7 bases; junction bases outside the gene matches: 2. Germline assignment: CDR1 SGHAT and CDR2 FQNNGV. This CDR3 comprises 14 residues. The full variable domain, with the rest looked up from reference TRBV11-2 and TRBJ1-6, is EAGVAQSPRYKIIEKRQSVAFWCNPISGHATLYWYQQILGQGPKLLIQFQNNGVVDDSQLPKDRFSAERLKGVDSTLKIQPAKLEDSAVYLCASSRGQGNSPLHFGNGTRLTVT.

The chain links TRBV6-5 to TRBJ1-2; 10 bases agree with TRBD1. V lost 5 bases, J lost 6 bases, and 3 bases stayed unmatched. The CDR3 consists of 13 residues. Germline V gene lookup returns CDR1 MNHEY and CDR2 SVGAGI. The CDR3 coding sequence is TGTGCCAGCAGTCACGGGACAGGGGATGGCTACACCTTC. Residues: CASSHGTGDGYTF.

This clone appeared once. This chain uses TRBV19 with TRBJ2-2; weak D call: TRBD2 (5 bases). V was pared by 5 bases and J by 7 bases, with 14 bases between. The CDR3 covers 14 residues. The V gene's germline CDR1 is LNHDA and CDR2 SQIVND (reference sequence). CDR3 sequence reads: CASSPGLFRGELFF. The CDR3 DNA is TGTGCCAGTAGTCCCGGACTTTTTCGCGGGGAGCTGTTTTTT.

CDR3 coding DNA: TGTGCCAGCAGCCCTGGTACCCGAGGAGGACCCCTTTCCCACGAGCAGTACTTC. Its translation is CASSPGTRGGPLSHEQYF. The chain couples TRBV5-6 to TRBJ2-7, with a possible D match to TRBD2 (5 bases). V was clipped by 4 bases and J by 5 bases, with 28 bases between them. Germline CDR1 SGHDT, CDR2 YYEEEE. This CDR3 has 18 amino acids.

The V call is TRBV6-5, the J call TRBJ2-1, with TRBD2 matching 11 bases. CDR3 length: 16 amino acids. V shed 4 bases and J 3 bases; nucleotides not matched to a gene: 5. The V gene's germline CDR1 is MNHEY and CDR2 SVGAGI. This chain's CDR3 is CASSFQTSGIYNEQFF. DNA of the CDR3: TGTGCCAGCAGTTTTCAGACTAGCGGGATCTACAATGAGCAGTTCTTC.

This chain joins TRBV7-6 and TRBJ2-1; 11 bases map to TRBD2. The CDR3 loop spans 20 amino acids. Germline assignment: CDR1 SGHVS and CDR2 FNYEAQ. V trimming: 1 base; J trimming: 4 bases; junction bases outside the gene matches: 15. The CDR3 loop is CASSLVAPFISGGAYNEQFF. The CDR3 coding sequence is TGTGCCAGCAGCTTAGTAGCCCCTTTTATTAGCGGGGGGGCGTACAATGAGCAGTTCTTC. The full variable domain, completed using reference TRBV7-6 and TRBJ2-1, is GAGVSQSPRYKVTKRGQDVALRCDPISGHVSLYWYRQALGQGPEFLTYFNYEAQQDKSGLPNDRFSAERPEGSISTLTIQRTEQRDSAMYRCASSLVAPFISGGAYNEQFFGPGTRLTVL.

The chain employs TRBV9 and TRBJ2-3; TRBD2 agrees at 8 bases. J was trimmed by 11 bases and V by 2 bases; bases with no gene match: 4. This CDR3 comprises 12 residues. Per germline, CDR1 SGDLS and CDR2 YYNGEE. CDR3 amino acids: CASSVAGGGQYF. CDR3 nucleotide sequence: TGTGCCAGCAGCGTTGCGGGGGGAGGGCAGTATTTT.

This chain links TRBV19 with TRBJ1-1, with D unclear. CDR3 length: 15 residues. The germline V and J ends were trimmed by 5 bases and 3 bases, with 16 bases remaining between them. Germline V gives CDR1 LNHDA, CDR2 SQIVND (reference sequence). Here the CDR3 DNA reads TGTGCCAGTAGTCCCCGAGGGTCCGGGGACACTGAAGCTTTCTTT. Translated: CASSPRGSGDTEAFF.

The chain has TRBV5-6 and TRBJ1-5; no clear D gene. The CDR3 length is 16 residues. Germline V lookup: CDR1 SGHDT, CDR2 YYEEEE. Trimming stripped 0 bases from V and 1 base from J, with 11 bases between. CDR3 bases: TGTGCCAGCAGCTTGGATGGGCTAAGGAGCAATCAGCCCCAGCATTTT. Translating it yields CASSLDGLRSNQPQHF.

V and J are TRBV6-5 and TRBJ2-3; 8 bases are a match to TRBD1. V dropped 10 bases and J dropped 0; count of bases not matched to a gene: 6. Per germline, CDR1 MNHEY and CDR2 SVGAGI. The CDR3 length is 14 residues. The CDR3 DNA reads TGTGCCACCAAAACAGGGGGGAGCACAGATACGCAGTATTTT. The encoded protein is CATKTGGSTDTQYF.

The chain employs TRBV4-1 and TRBJ2-7; 11 bases are shared with TRBD2. With V trimmed by 1 base and J by 4 bases, 3 bases remained unmatched. The germline V gene has CDR1 MGHRA and CDR2 YSYEKL. CDR3 length: 15 residues. CDR3: CASSQAGTSGYEQYF. The CDR3 coding sequence is TGCGCCAGCAGCCAAGCCGGGACTAGCGGATACGAGCAGTACTTC.

The chain uses TRBV4-1 and TRBJ2-1; weak D call: TRBD2 (6 bases). V was clipped by 1 base and J by 15 bases, with 25 bases between them. The CDR3 totals 16 residues. From germline, CDR1 is MGHRA and CDR2 YSYEKL. In DNA, the CDR3 is TGCGCCAGCAGCCAAGCGATTAGGGGACTTAACGGGTTTGGGTTCTTC. Its protein product is CASSQAIRGLNGFGFF.

The chain employs TRBV4-3 and TRBJ2-3; possibly TRBD2 for D (5 bases). The germline gives CDR1 LGHNA, CDR2 YSLEER. Between the trimmed V and J ends, which lost 3 bases and 1 base, there was a span of 11 bases. The CDR3 extends over 15 amino acids. The CDR3 sequence: CASSHEGAGTDTQYF. CDR3 in DNA: TGCGCCAGCAGCCATGAGGGAGCGGGCACAGATACGCAGTATTTT.

The CDR3 protein is CASSQDYGNTIYF. The DNA for the CDR3 is TGCGCCAGCAGCCAGGACTATGGAAACACCATATATTTT. The chain combines TRBV4-1 with TRBJ1-3; no clear D. This CDR3 region has 13 residues. Germline V CDR1 and CDR2: MGHRA, YSYEKL. V was pared by 3 bases and J by 3 bases, with 6 bases between.

For this clone: At one end, the junction sequence differs from germline, possibly due to a read error. The chain carries TRBV7-9 and TRBJ2-5, with 11 bases lining up with TRBD2. The germline V gene encodes CDR1 SEHNR and CDR2 FQNEAQ (reference sequence). The CDR3 is 18 amino acids. CDR3 sequence reads: CSSSLDHGLAGGSETQYF. The CDR3 region has the DNA TGTTCCAGCAGCTTAGATCACGGGCTAGCGGGAGGTTCAGAGACCCAGTACTTC.